A selection of T cell receptor beta chains follows, all from one sample in a study of a mutant IDH1 vaccine in newly diagnosed glioma. No antigen has been identified for these receptors. The assay was immunoSEQ multiplex PCR, and TCRdb's table has in-frame clones only and misses some. The data contain under 150,000 clones, 90% of them singletons. The sequencing used PBMCs, collected from a glioma patient whose treatment included an IDH1 peptide vaccine. These receptors all stem from a woman aged 50 to 65 with glioma. The CDR3 runs from the conserved cysteine through the conserved F or W. D genes are given only for firm matches. Not every row has a clone size; where given, it reads once, few, many or a size class.

CDR3 DNA: TGTGCCAGCAGCTTAAAACAGAGCCCCTACAATGAGCAGTTCTTC
CDR3 protein: CASSLKQSPYNEQFF
clone size: NA
J gene: TRBJ2-1
D gene: NA
V gene: TRBV7-3

CDR3 DNA: TGTGCCAGCAGCTTACCCATTTTACTAGCGGGAGTTTACAATGAGCAGTTCTTC
CDR3 protein: CASSLPILLAGVYNEQFF
clone size: NA
J gene: TRBJ2-1
D gene: TRBD2
V gene: TRBV7-8

CDR3 DNA: TGTGCCAGCTCACTGGACAGCATCTATGGCTACACCTTC
CDR3 protein: CASSLDSIYGYTF
clone size: medium-sized
J gene: TRBJ1-2
D gene: NA
V gene: TRBV18

CDR3 DNA: TGTGCCAGCAGCTTAGTTACTAGCGGGAGTATGGTGTTTTTT
CDR3 protein: CASSLVTSGSMVFF
clone size: few
J gene: TRBJ2-2
D gene: TRBD2
V gene: TRBV7-9

CDR3 DNA: TGTGCCAGCAGCGCGGGCCCCGGGAGGAGGACCCGCGAGCAGTACTTC
CDR3 protein: CASSAGPGRRTREQYF
clone size: once
J gene: TRBJ2-7
D gene: TRBD2
V gene: TRBV9

CDR3 DNA: TGTGCCAGCAGCTTAGGTCCGGGGGCGAGTGAGCAGTTCTTC
CDR3 protein: CASSLGPGASEQFF
clone size: NA
J gene: TRBJ2-1
D gene: NA
V gene: TRBV7-2

CDR3 DNA: TGTGCCAGCAGCTCTTTGACAGGGCTACAAGAGACCCAGTACTTC
CDR3 protein: CASSSLTGLQETQYF
clone size: NA
J gene: TRBJ2-5
D gene: TRBD1
V gene: TRBV5-6

CDR3 DNA: TGTGCCAGCAGGAGGGACTCGTTCTACGAGCAGTACTTC
CDR3 protein: CASRRDSFYEQYF
clone size: NA
J gene: TRBJ2-7
D gene: NA
V gene: TRBV2

CDR3 DNA: TGTGCCAGCAGCTTAGGCCGACTAGCGATCTATGACGAGCAGTACTTC
CDR3 protein: CASSLGRLAIYDEQYF
clone size: NA
J gene: TRBJ2-7
D gene: TRBD2
V gene: TRBV7-9

CDR3 DNA: TGTGCCAGCAGCGCAGGGACTAGCGCCTCCAATGAGCAGTTCTTC
CDR3 protein: CASSAGTSASNEQFF
clone size: NA
J gene: TRBJ2-1
D gene: TRBD2
V gene: TRBV13

CDR3 DNA: TGTGCCAGCAGCGTAGTTGCTAACTATGGCTACACCTTC
CDR3 protein: CASSVVANYGYTF
clone size: NA
J gene: TRBJ1-2
D gene: NA
V gene: TRBV9

CDR3 DNA: TGTGCCACCAACCTTTCGAACAATGAGCAGTTCTTC
CDR3 protein: CATNLSNNEQFF
clone size: NA
J gene: TRBJ2-1
D gene: NA
V gene: TRBV28

CDR3 DNA: TGTGCCAGCAGCGTAACGGGGACAAATTACAATGAGCAGTTCTTC
CDR3 protein: CASSVTGTNYNEQFF
clone size: NA
J gene: TRBJ2-1
D gene: NA
V gene: TRBV9

CDR3 DNA: TGTGCCAGCAGCCCTAGCGGGGCGACCTACGAGCAGTACTTC
CDR3 protein: CASSPSGATYEQYF
clone size: NA
J gene: TRBJ2-7
D gene: TRBD2
V gene: TRBV7-2

CDR3 DNA: TGTGCCACCGGAATAGGGGACAGGGGGCGCCCCCTCCACTTT
CDR3 protein: CATGIGDRGRPLHF
clone size: NA
J gene: TRBJ1-6
D gene: TRBD1
V gene: TRBV6-1

CDR3 DNA: TGCGCCAGCAGCTCAAGCGCGACAGGGCTCCCCTACAATGAGCAGTTCTTC
CDR3 protein: CASSSSATGLPYNEQFF
clone size: NA
J gene: TRBJ2-1
D gene: TRBD1
V gene: TRBV5-1

CDR3 DNA: TGTGCCAGCTCACCCCCGGGGGGGACCGGCCTGAGGAATGAGCAGTTCTTC
CDR3 protein: CASSPPGGTGLRNEQFF
clone size: NA
J gene: TRBJ2-1
D gene: TRBD2
V gene: TRBV18

CDR3 DNA: TGTGCCATCGCCGATTCGGACAGGCCCGCTGAAGCTTTCTTT
CDR3 protein: CAIADSDRPAEAFF
clone size: once
J gene: TRBJ1-1
D gene: TRBD1
V gene: TRBV10-3

CDR3 DNA: TGTGCCAGCACCCCCGTCGTGGGAGAGACCCAGTACTTC
CDR3 protein: CASTPVVGETQYF
clone size: NA
J gene: TRBJ2-5
D gene: NA
V gene: TRBV6-5

CDR3 DNA: TGCAGCGTTGGGGAGGGGACAGGGGGCGCAGGTGGCTACACCTTC
CDR3 protein: CSVGEGTGGAGGYTF
clone size: NA
J gene: TRBJ1-2
D gene: TRBD1
V gene: TRBV29-1

CDR3 DNA: TGCGCCAGCAGCTGGACAGGGCCCCCGCAGTACTTC
CDR3 protein: CASSWTGPPQYF
clone size: NA
J gene: TRBJ2-7
D gene: TRBD1
V gene: TRBV5-1

CDR3 DNA: TGTGCCAGCTCACCAAACCTAGCGGGGGGGCATAACGAGCAGTACTTC
CDR3 protein: CASSPNLAGGHNEQYF
clone size: NA
J gene: TRBJ2-7
D gene: TRBD2
V gene: TRBV18

CDR3 DNA: TGTGCCAGCAGTGAAGCGACTAGCGGGAAAAACATTCAGTACTTC
CDR3 protein: CASSEATSGKNIQYF
clone size: few
J gene: TRBJ2-4
D gene: TRBD2
V gene: TRBV2

CDR3 DNA: TGTGCCAGCAGCTTAGGACTCACAGATACGCAGTATTTT
CDR3 protein: CASSLGLTDTQYF
clone size: NA
J gene: TRBJ2-3
D gene: NA
V gene: TRBV7-9

CDR3 DNA: TGCGCCAGCAGCTTGGGGACAGGTCCAGCCTACGAGCAGTACTTC
CDR3 protein: CASSLGTGPAYEQYF
clone size: NA
J gene: TRBJ2-7
D gene: TRBD1
V gene: TRBV5-1

CDR3 DNA: TGTGCCAGCAGCGCCCCACTAGCGGGGGGTTACAATGAGCAGTTCTTC
CDR3 protein: CASSAPLAGGYNEQFF
clone size: NA
J gene: TRBJ2-1
D gene: TRBD2
V gene: TRBV9

CDR3 DNA: TGTGCCAGCAGCTTGGCACGTATCTCCTACGAGCAGTACTTC
CDR3 protein: CASSLARISYEQYF
clone size: NA
J gene: TRBJ2-7
D gene: NA
V gene: TRBV5-6

CDR3 DNA: TGTGCCTGGAGGGCGGGGGGAAGTAACTATGGCTACACCTTC
CDR3 protein: CAWRAGGSNYGYTF
clone size: few
J gene: TRBJ1-2
D gene: NA
V gene: TRBV30

CDR3 DNA: TGTGCCAGCAGTGAAGCGAGGGGAGTTTATTCAGAGACCCAGTACTTC
CDR3 protein: CASSEARGVYSETQYF
clone size: NA
J gene: TRBJ2-5
D gene: NA
V gene: TRBV6-1

CDR3 DNA: TGCAGCGTTGACGCGGGAGTAGGCACAGATACGCAGTATTTT
CDR3 protein: CSVDAGVGTDTQYF
clone size: NA
J gene: TRBJ2-3
D gene: TRBD2
V gene: TRBV29-1

CDR3 DNA: TGTGCCAGCACCTCCCGGGACAGGGGCGGGGGGACACCCCTCCACTTT
CDR3 protein: CASTSRDRGGGTPLHF
clone size: NA
J gene: TRBJ1-6
D gene: TRBD1
V gene: TRBV6-6

CDR3 DNA: TGTGCCAGCAGCCTTACCGGGCCGGGGGAAAAACTGTTTTTT
CDR3 protein: CASSLTGPGEKLFF
clone size: many
J gene: TRBJ1-4
D gene: NA
V gene: TRBV6-5

CDR3 DNA: TGTGCCAGCAGTCTAAGGACACATAGCAATCAGCCCCAGCATTTT
CDR3 protein: CASSLRTHSNQPQHF
clone size: NA
J gene: TRBJ1-5
D gene: NA
V gene: TRBV27

CDR3 DNA: TGTGCCAGCAGTTCCCCGACATACTCCTACGAGCAGTACTTC
CDR3 protein: CASSSPTYSYEQYF
clone size: NA
J gene: TRBJ2-7
D gene: NA
V gene: TRBV27

CDR3 DNA: TGTGCCAGCAGCTTCCTGCTTAGCTCCTACAATGAGCAGTTCTTC
CDR3 protein: CASSFLLSSYNEQFF
clone size: few
J gene: TRBJ2-1
D gene: NA
V gene: TRBV11-2

CDR3 DNA: TGTGCCAGCAGCCCTTCCGCAGTGACAGGGTACGATACGCAGTATTTT
CDR3 protein: CASSPSAVTGYDTQYF
clone size: NA
J gene: TRBJ2-3
D gene: TRBD1
V gene: TRBV28

CDR3 DNA: TGTGCCAGCAGTTTTGTGGACAGCGCAAATTTCAACTATGGCTACACCTTC
CDR3 protein: CASSFVDSANFNYGYTF
clone size: NA
J gene: TRBJ1-2
D gene: NA
V gene: TRBV28

CDR3 DNA: TGTGCCAGCAGTTTCCTCCTCCCGACAGGGACGGGAGAGACCCAGTACTTC
CDR3 protein: CASSFLLPTGTGETQYF
clone size: NA
J gene: TRBJ2-5
D gene: TRBD1
V gene: TRBV27

CDR3 DNA: TGTGCCAGCAGCCCACGGGATACTAGGAGCAATCAGCCCCAGCATTTT
CDR3 protein: CASSPRDTRSNQPQHF
clone size: NA
J gene: TRBJ1-5
D gene: NA
V gene: TRBV28

CDR3 DNA: TGTGCCAGCAGTTACTCAGGGCTCACTGAAGCTTTCTTT
CDR3 protein: CASSYSGLTEAFF
clone size: NA
J gene: TRBJ1-1
D gene: NA
V gene: TRBV27

CDR3 DNA: TGCGCCAGCAGCAAGCTTGGACTAGCGGGAAAAACAGATACGCAGTATTTT
CDR3 protein: CASSKLGLAGKTDTQYF
clone size: NA
J gene: TRBJ2-3
D gene: TRBD2
V gene: TRBV4-1

CDR3 DNA: TGTGCCAGTATAGGCCTAGGGGGGCGAGATGGCTACACCTTC
CDR3 protein: CASIGLGGRDGYTF
clone size: NA
J gene: TRBJ1-2
D gene: NA
V gene: TRBV19

CDR3 DNA: TGTGCCAGCAGCTTCGGGACAGCTTACTACAATGAGCAGTTCTTC
CDR3 protein: CASSFGTAYYNEQFF
clone size: NA
J gene: TRBJ2-1
D gene: TRBD1
V gene: TRBV7-6

CDR3 DNA: TGCGCCAGCAGCTACAGGGGGGTTAGCACAGATACGCAGTATTTT
CDR3 protein: CASSYRGVSTDTQYF
clone size: NA
J gene: TRBJ2-3
D gene: TRBD1
V gene: TRBV5-1